This is a list of T cell receptor beta chains from one sample in a study of CD8+CD57+ T cells in acquired aplastic anemia. MiXCR, run by TCRdb on the reads, gives a single entry per CDR3 protein. The sample yields around 500,000 distinct CDR3 sequences, around a third seen once. Specimen: sorted CD4+, CD8+, or CD8+CD57+ T cells (not recorded which) from PBMCs. Every receptor here comes from a human donor with aplastic anemia. The CDR3 runs from the conserved cysteine through the conserved F or W. D genes are given only for firm matches. Not all rows give a size; the values are once, few, many and, for expanded clones, a class.

v_gene	j_gene	abundance	d_gene	CDR3aa	CDR3nt
TRBV6-2/TRBV6-3	TRBJ1-1	.	.	CASSYSIQGWDTEAFF	TGTGCCAGCAGTTACTCGATTCAGGGTTGGGACACTGAAGCTTTCTTT
TRBV6-1	TRBJ2-5	few	TRBD2	CASKGLAGTRGETQYF	TGTGCCAGCAAGGGACTAGCGGGCACGAGGGGGGAGACCCAGTACTTC
TRBV15	TRBJ1-6	.	TRBD1	CATSRAGQGFPLHF	TGTGCCACCAGCAGAGCGGGACAGGGTTTCCCCCTCCACTTT
TRBV20-1	TRBJ1-4	.	.	CSARAGTGVERLFF	TGCAGTGCTAGAGCCGGGACGGGGGTTGAGCGGCTGTTTTTT
TRBV30	TRBJ2-7	few	.	CAWSTGPYEQYF	TGTGCCTGGAGTACGGGGCCCTACGAGCAGTACTTC
TRBV5-1	TRBJ1-2	.	TRBD1	CASSFSQGALTGMYGYTF	TGCGCCAGCAGCTTCAGCCAGGGGGCCCTAACAGGGATGTATGGCTACACCTTC
TRBV25-1	TRBJ1-2	many	TRBD1	CASSGGQSYGYTF	TGTGCCAGCAGTGGGGGACAGTCCTATGGCTACACCTTC
TRBV5-1	TRBJ2-2	.	.	CASSLGVSANTGELFF	TGCGCCAGCAGCTTGGGAGTCAGTGCGAACACCGGGGAGCTGTTTTTT
TRBV7-2	TRBJ1-4	.	.	CASSLEAHDEKLFF	TGTGCCAGCAGCTTAGAGGCTCATGATGAAAAACTGTTTTTT
TRBV7-9	TRBJ2-3	.	.	CASRWGATDTQYF	TGTGCCAGCAGATGGGGGGCCACAGATACGCAGTATTTT
TRBV7-9	TRBJ1-3	.	.	CASSLAIAGNTIYF	TGTGCCAGCAGCTTAGCAATAGCCGGAAACACCATATATTTT
TRBV29-1	TRBJ2-3	many	.	CSVGPGQNTDTQYF	TGCAGCGTTGGCCCCGGGCAGAACACAGATACGCAGTATTTT
TRBV20-1	TRBJ1-1	.	TRBD1	CSSIGTGGGDTEAFF	TGCAGTAGTATTGGGACAGGGGGTGGGGACACTGAAGCTTTCTTT
TRBV2	TRBJ1-1	many	TRBD1	CASSPQQGARREAFF	TGTGCCAGCAGTCCCCAACAGGGGGCGCGAAGGGAAGCTTTCTTT
TRBV15	TRBJ2-5	many	.	CATSRGAGRNQETQYF	TGTGCCACCAGCAGAGGGGCAGGGAGGAACCAAGAGACCCAGTACTTC
TRBV25-1	TRBJ2-7	many	TRBD2	CASTGHTSGGSYEQYF	TGTGCCAGCACCGGACATACCTCGGGGGGCTCCTACGAGCAGTACTTC
TRBV4-3	TRBJ2-5	once	TRBD1	CASSQERQGARETQYF	TGCGCCAGCAGCCAAGAAAGACAGGGGGCGCGTGAGACCCAGTACTTC
TRBV5-1	TRBJ1-2	many	.	CASSVQTGHGYTF	TGCGCCAGCAGCGTCCAAACAGGGCATGGCTACACCTTC
TRBV5-1	TRBJ1-2	many	.	CASSLGNMNYGYTF	TGCGCCAGCAGCTTAGGGAACATGAACTATGGCTACACCTTC
TRBV4-2	TRBJ1-6	once	.	CASRRGPLSSYNSPLHF	TGTGCCAGCAGACGGGGGCCCTTAAGCTCCTATAATTCACCCCTCCACTTT